This T cell receptor beta chain derives from a study of blood T cell repertoires in COVID-19. In the authors' methods: Estimation of nucleated cell counts relied on the amplification of reference gene primers. TCRdb's copy holds only in-frame clones and misses some; the assay was immunoSEQ multiplex PCR. V, J and clone size derive from that table, while D and trimming were established from the DNA sequence. The sample shows some 300,000 clones, approximately 89% of them seen only once. Allocation to cohorts depended on clinical history reported by the participants. Cohort 3 donors counted as recovered after two negative PCRs, clearance, or resolved symptoms. The CDR3 has 13 amino acids. The V segment lost 6 bases and the J segment 7 bases; nucleotides outside the gene matches: 8.

Sequences were obtained from PBMCs or T cells enriched from blood (not recorded which). The TCR comes from a woman aged 25 to 39 who had recovered from COVID-19. The chain links TRBV12-3 or TRBV12-4 to TRBJ1-2; 7 positions match TRBD1. Here the CDR3 DNA reads TGTGCCAGCAGCACCGGGACAGCGTTTGGCTACACCTTC. It yields the protein CASSTGTAFGYTF.